This record concerns one TCR beta chain sequence. Its antigen is not known. This record comes from a study of a mutant IDH1 vaccine in newly diagnosed glioma. Across the whole study: Patients under treatment included approximately 60% males and 37.5% females and had a mean age of around 37 years.

Findings and caveats of the study: Pseudoprogression apparently lacked any relation to changes in top peripheral T cell clonotypes.

The V and J ends lost 5 bases and 3 bases respectively, with 18 bases between them. The CDR3 is made up of 16 amino acids. CDR1 is SGHVS and CDR2 is FQNEAQ in the germline V gene. TCRdb's copy holds only in-frame clones and misses some; the assay was immunoSEQ multiplex PCR. The profile shows about 84,000 clones, roughly four fifths of them singletons. Stated time point: week 47, end of study. With topical imiquimod, each dose of the vaccine consisted of 300 ug of mutant IDH1 20-mer peptide. Donor diagnoses consisted of new WHO grade 3 or 4 IDH1-mutant, ATRX-lost astrocytomas. The chain joins TRBV7-8 to TRBJ2-3; D is possibly TRBD1 (6 bases). The TCR originated in a middle-aged man with glioma. The specimen was PBMCs, collected from a glioma patient whose treatment included an IDH1 peptide vaccine. The CDR3 loop reads CASSPDSAHGTDTQYF. The CDR3 region has the DNA TGTGCCAGCAGCCCGGACAGTGCTCATGGGACAGATACGCAGTATTTT.